A selection of T cell receptor beta chains follows, all from one sample in a study of T-cell reconstitution after alpha-beta-depleted transplantation in children. TCRdb reprocessed the PCR reads via MiXCR and lists one record per CDR3 protein. Altogether about 260,000 distinct CDR3 sequences are present, more than 9% being singletons, with the ten largest covering roughly a quarter. The input for sequencing was peripheral blood, taken 180 days after TCRalphabeta/CD19-depleted stem cell transplant. The receptors were gathered from a male patient aged 2-15 years who had a stem cell transplant for chronic granulomatous disease, so the T cells may come from the graft donor. The CDR3 runs from the conserved cysteine through the conserved F or W. The D gene is left open where the match is weak. For some rows the clone size is stated as once, few or many, or as a class when expanded; others skip it.

V	length	D	size	J	DNA	CDR3
TRBV9	15	.	many	TRBJ2-7	TGTGCCAGCAGCCCCCTTCCTTCGCAGAACTACGAGCAGTACTTC	CASSPLPSQNYEQYF
TRBV7-3	14	TRBD2	.	TRBJ2-1	TGTGCCAGCAGCTTAGACGGGAGGGGCAATGAGCAGTTCTTC	CASSLDGRGNEQFF
TRBV25-1	17	.	many	TRBJ2-3	TGTGCCAGCAGTGAAGATCGCTCGACTGGCATAACAGATACGCAGTATTTT	CASSEDRSTGITDTQYF
TRBV7-3	20	TRBD2	many	TRBJ2-3	TGTGCCAGCAGCTTAGGGTTCCTAGCGGGGGGGCTCGGCAAGGGAGATACGCAGTATTTT	CASSLGFLAGGLGKGDTQYF
TRBV28	15	.	many	TRBJ2-1	TGTGCCAGCAGTTTTGCGGGGACCCACGCCAATGAGCAGTTCTTC	CASSFAGTHANEQFF
TRBV12-3/TRBV12-4	13	.	many	TRBJ2-3	TGTGCCAGCAGAACCACAGGGTTAGATACGCAGTATTTT	CASRTTGLDTQYF
TRBV7-8	14	.	many	TRBJ2-5	TGTGCCAGCAGCTTAGCTAGGGTGGGGGAGACCCAGTACTTC	CASSLARVGETQYF
TRBV10-3	12	.	.	TRBJ2-1	TGTGCCATCAGTGAGGTGGGCAATGAGCAGTTCTTC	CAISEVGNEQFF
TRBV7-3	15	TRBD2	many	TRBJ2-7	TGTGCCAGCAGCTTATGGGGCGGGAGGGCCGACGAGCAGTACTTC	CASSLWGGRADEQYF
TRBV9	11	.	many	TRBJ2-2	TGTGCCAGCACCTTCACCGGGGAGCTGTTTTTT	CASTFTGELFF
TRBV7-2	13	.	many	TRBJ1-5	TGTGCCAGCACCAAATGGGATGGGCAGCCCCAGCATTTT	CASTKWDGQPQHF
TRBV2	15	.	few	TRBJ2-1	TGTGCCAGGACCCAGGGGGGGGGGAGCTACAATGAGCAGTTCTTC	CARTQGGGSYNEQFF
TRBV12-3/TRBV12-4	13	.	many	TRBJ2-2	TGTGCCAGCAGTTCCTCCCCGCAACGGGAGCTGTTTTTT	CASSSSPQRELFF
TRBV5-1	15	.	many	TRBJ1-1	TGCGCCAGCAGCTCTTCGGGCAGCTTGAACACTGAAGCTTTCTTT	CASSSSGSLNTEAFF
TRBV4-1	13	.	many	TRBJ1-5	TGCGCCAGCAGCATGGACAATTCTCAGCCCCAGCATTTT	CASSMDNSQPQHF
TRBV18	18	.	many	TRBJ2-6	TGTGCCAGCTCACCACGGCCGGGCTCAAGCTCTGGGGCCAACGTCCTGACTTTC	CASSPRPGSSSGANVLTF
TRBV12-3/TRBV12-4	16	.	many	TRBJ2-2	TGTGCCAGCAGTCAGCAACAGGGACCCCCCACCGGGGAGCTGTTTTTT	CASSQQQGPPTGELFF
TRBV15	14	.	many	TRBJ2-5	TGTGCCACCAGCAGAGATGGGGCAGAAGAGACCCAGTACTTC	CATSRDGAEETQYF
TRBV7-8	15	.	many	TRBJ2-5	TGTGCCAGCAGCTTAGGTGGGGGGGCTCGAGAGACCCAGTACTTC	CASSLGGGARETQYF
TRBV10-3	12	.	many	TRBJ1-4	TGTGCCACTCGGAGCTCGGGGGAAAAACTGTTTTTT	CATRSSGEKLFF
TRBV18	14	.	.	TRBJ2-2	TGTGCCAGCTCACCACTTGAGAACACCGGGGAGCTGTTTTTT	CASSPLENTGELFF
TRBV4-1	14	.	.	TRBJ1-1	TGCGCCAGCAGAAGGGCAGGGACGAACACTGAAGCTTTCTTT	CASRRAGTNTEAFF
TRBV23-1	13	.	.	TRBJ2-3	TGCGCCAGCAGCCACCCCGGGTCAGATACGCAGTATTTT	CASSHPGSDTQYF
TRBV12-3/TRBV12-4	13	TRBD1	many	TRBJ1-1	TGTGCCAGCAGTGCGACAGGGGTCACTGAAGCTTTCTTT	CASSATGVTEAFF
TRBV7-3	12	.	many	TRBJ2-2	TGTGCCAGCAGCCTCACCCCAGGGGAGCTGTTTTTT	CASSLTPGELFF
TRBV16	12	.	many	TRBJ1-5	TGTGCCAGCAGCCAATCGTACAGGCCCCAGCATTTT	CASSQSYRPQHF
TRBV5-1	16	.	many	TRBJ2-7	TGCGCCAGCAGCCCGTCGGGGCACCCGCCAACCTACGAGCAGTACTTC	CASSPSGHPPTYEQYF
TRBV27	14	TRBD2	many	TRBJ2-5	TGTGCCAGCAGGGTTCTAGCGGCCCAAGAGACCCAGTACTTC	CASRVLAAQETQYF
TRBV20-1	15	TRBD2	many	TRBJ2-7	TGCAGTGCTAGTATAGGACTAGCTAGCCCCTACGAGCAGTACTTC	CSASIGLASPYEQYF
TRBV5-4	16	.	few	TRBJ2-3	TGTGCCAGCAGGGGTGTAGGACACGGATCCCCCGATACGCAGTATTTT	CASRGVGHGSPDTQYF
TRBV10-3	14	.	many	TRBJ2-5	TGTGCCATCAGTCAAAGGGCGAACCAAGAGACCCAGTACTTC	CAISQRANQETQYF
TRBV23-1	13	TRBD1	many	TRBJ2-5	TGCGCCAGCAGGGACAGGGCGCAAGAGACCCAGTACTTC	CASRDRAQETQYF
TRBV5-5	15	.	many	TRBJ1-2	TGTGCCAGCAGCTTGATGACAGAAATTAACTATGGCTACACCTTC	CASSLMTEINYGYTF
TRBV3-1	17	.	.	TRBJ1-3	TGTGCCAGCAGCCATACCGGGTCCGGGTACTCTGGAAACACCATATATTTT	CASSHTGSGYSGNTIYF
TRBV4-1	15	.	many	TRBJ2-3	TGCGCCAGCAGCCAATCATACGGGGTCACAGATACGCAGTATTTT	CASSQSYGVTDTQYF
TRBV7-7	15	.	.	TRBJ2-5	TGTGCTAGCAGCTCGGGCAGGGGTTATCAAGAGACCCAGTACTTC	CASSSGRGYQETQYF
TRBV5-1	14	.	many	TRBJ1-1	TGCGCCAGCAGCTCTCCGGACCCGAGCACTGAAGCTTTCTTT	CASSSPDPSTEAFF
TRBV29-1	11	.	many	TRBJ2-7	TGCAGCGTTGAAGACGGGAACGAGCAGTACTTC	CSVEDGNEQYF
TRBV25-1	15	.	few	TRBJ2-2	TGTGCCAGCGGTCCGGGGGCTGGCCTAACCGGGGAGCTGTTTTTT	CASGPGAGLTGELFF
TRBV7-9	12	.	many	TRBJ2-5	TGTGCCCTCCTCGGGGAGAAGGAGACCCAGTACTTC	CALLGEKETQYF
TRBV18	13	.	many	TRBJ2-1	TGTGCCAGCTCACCAATTTCCTACAATGAGCAGTTCTTC	CASSPISYNEQFF
TRBV7-6	19	.	many	TRBJ2-7	TGTGCCAGCAGCTATCGGGACTCAAGCACCGACCCTCTTTCCTACGAGCAGTACTTC	CASSYRDSSTDPLSYEQYF
TRBV3-1	13	.	few	TRBJ2-1	TGTGCCAGCAGCCCCCAGAGCAAAATTGGGCAGTTCTTC	CASSPQSKIGQFF
TRBV9	15	.	many	TRBJ1-2	TGTGCCAGCAGCTCCGCTAGGACTGGGATTGGGGGCTACACCTTC	CASSSARTGIGGYTF
TRBV4-1	15	TRBD2	many	TRBJ2-3	TGCGCCAGCCTCGAGCGGGAGGGCCCCGCAGATACGCAGTATTTT	CASLEREGPADTQYF
TRBV29-1	13	.	many	TRBJ2-3	TGCAGCGTTGAATCCCCCTTAACGGATACGCAGTATTTT	CSVESPLTDTQYF
TRBV9	13	.	many	TRBJ2-7	TGTGCCAGCAGCGTAGTCCCCTCCTACGAGCAGTACTTC	CASSVVPSYEQYF
TRBV24-1	11	.	many	TRBJ2-1	TGTGCCACCAGTGGACAGGATGAGCAGTTCTTC	CATSGQDEQFF
TRBV27	13	.	many	TRBJ1-5	TGTGCCAGCAGTTGGGGTAACGATCAGCCCCAGCATTTT	CASSWGNDQPQHF
TRBV5-5	16	TRBD2	many	TRBJ2-1	TGTGCCAGCAGCGGGACTAGCGGGGGGGCCTACAATGAGCAGTTCTTC	CASSGTSGGAYNEQFF
TRBV5-1	13	.	many	TRBJ2-1	TGCGCCTCCTCTGTGACTAAGTGGGATGAGCAGTTCTTC	CASSVTKWDEQFF
TRBV6-1	14	.	many	TRBJ2-3	TGTGCCAGCAGCCATGGGACTAGCACAGATACGCAGTATTTT	CASSHGTSTDTQYF
TRBV3-1	16	.	many	TRBJ1-2	TGTGCCAGCAGCCAAGTCTCGCGCGGTACTAACTATGGCTACACCTTC	CASSQVSRGTNYGYTF
TRBV7-8	15	.	many	TRBJ2-3	TGTGCCAGCAGCTTAGCGCTAGTAGGGCCCGATACGCAGTATTTT	CASSLALVGPDTQYF
TRBV4-1	15	.	many	TRBJ1-5	TGCGCCAGCAGCCATTCCATCGGGGAACCGAAGCCCCAGCATTTT	CASSHSIGEPKPQHF
TRBV20-1	13	.	many	TRBJ2-7	TGCAGTGCTAGTAGGGGGAGGGGCTACGAGCAGTACTTC	CSASRGRGYEQYF
TRBV12-3/TRBV12-4	14	.	many	TRBJ2-6	TGTGCCAGCAGGAAGGGGACTGGGGCCAACGTCCTGACTTTC	CASRKGTGANVLTF